The present T cell receptor (beta chain) was sequenced within a study of cytomegalovirus exposure and HLA in healthy donors. The study's findings and limits: Immune exposure data for these donors was limited to CMV serostatus. Associated with HLA alleles at 0.05 false discovery rate in a later analysis were over 15,000 TCR beta sequences. Later analysis showed most CMV-associated TCR beta chains appearing HLA-restricted. The authors confirmed in vitro that a few CMV-associated chains were specific for CMV antigens.

Turning to this clone: What it binds is not known.

Looked up from germline, CDR1 is SGDLS and CDR2 is YYNGEE. This CDR3 spans 16 amino acids. The trim removed 3 bases at V and 7 bases at J, leaving 11 bases unmatched. PCR was performed using 60 Vbeta and 13 Jbeta primers. The table came from immunoSEQ multiplex PCR; TCRdb's copy has only in-frame clones and leaves some out. The sample records about 96,000 clones, about 70% being singletons. The rearrangement links TRBV9 to TRBJ2-1, with 9 positions matching TRBD1. The receptor was derived from a woman between 70 and 85 years old in good health and CMV-seropositive. The sequenced material came from PBMCs. CDR3 protein: CASSEQADRGRNEQFF. In nucleotides, the CDR3 is TGTGCCAGCAGCGAACAGGCGGACAGGGGAAGAAATGAGCAGTTCTTC.